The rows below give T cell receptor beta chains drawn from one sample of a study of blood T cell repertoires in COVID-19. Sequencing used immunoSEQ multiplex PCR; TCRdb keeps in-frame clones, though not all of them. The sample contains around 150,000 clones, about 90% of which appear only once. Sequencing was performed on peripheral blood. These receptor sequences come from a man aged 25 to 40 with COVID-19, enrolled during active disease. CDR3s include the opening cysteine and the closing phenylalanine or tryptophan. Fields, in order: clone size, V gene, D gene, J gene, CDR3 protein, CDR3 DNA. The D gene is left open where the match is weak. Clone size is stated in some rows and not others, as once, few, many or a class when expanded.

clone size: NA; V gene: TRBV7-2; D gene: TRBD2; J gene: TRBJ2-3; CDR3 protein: CASSLVLDSGGTTDTQYF; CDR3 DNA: TGTGCCAGCAGCTTAGTCCTGGATAGCGGGGGGACCACAGATACGCAGTATTTT
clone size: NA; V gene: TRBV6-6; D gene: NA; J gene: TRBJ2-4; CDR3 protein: CASSLTIGGSKNIQYF; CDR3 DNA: TGTGCCAGCAGCCTAACAATAGGCGGTTCCAAAAACATTCAGTACTTC
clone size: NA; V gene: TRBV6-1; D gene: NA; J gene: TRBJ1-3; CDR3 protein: CASSEGGVSGNTIYF; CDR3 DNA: TGTGCCAGCAGTGAAGGGGGGGTGTCTGGAAACACCATATATTTT
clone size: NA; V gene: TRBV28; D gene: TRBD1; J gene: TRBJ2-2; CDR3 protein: CASRTGWAGELFF; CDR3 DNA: TGTGCCAGTCGGACAGGGTGGGCCGGGGAGCTGTTTTTT
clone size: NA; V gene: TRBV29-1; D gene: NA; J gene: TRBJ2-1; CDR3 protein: CSAKTRLVRVNEQFF; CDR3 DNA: TGCAGCGCTAAGACCCGACTAGTTAGAGTGAATGAGCAGTTCTTC
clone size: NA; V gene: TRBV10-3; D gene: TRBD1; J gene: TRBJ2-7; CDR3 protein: CAISDPDRAYEQYF; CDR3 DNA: TGTGCCATCAGTGACCCCGACAGGGCCTACGAGCAGTACTTC
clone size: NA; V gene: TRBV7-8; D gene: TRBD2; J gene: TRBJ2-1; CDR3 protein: CASSSWTSGGASYNEQFF; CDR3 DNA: TGTGCCAGCAGCAGTTGGACTAGCGGGGGGGCCTCCTACAATGAGCAGTTCTTC
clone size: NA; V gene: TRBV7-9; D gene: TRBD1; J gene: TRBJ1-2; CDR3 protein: CASSLAGLEDRDYGYTF; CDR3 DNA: TGTGCCAGCAGCTTAGCGGGTTTGGAGGACAGGGACTATGGCTACACCTTC
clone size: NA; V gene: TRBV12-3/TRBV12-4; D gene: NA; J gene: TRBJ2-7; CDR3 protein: CASSTDSSYEQYF; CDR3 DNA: TGTGCCAGCAGTACGGACAGCTCCTACGAGCAGTACTTC
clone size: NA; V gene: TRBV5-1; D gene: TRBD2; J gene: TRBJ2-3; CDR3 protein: CASSFPRLAGVDTQYF; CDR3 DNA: TGCGCCAGCAGCTTCCCCAGACTAGCGGGAGTAGATACGCAGTATTTT
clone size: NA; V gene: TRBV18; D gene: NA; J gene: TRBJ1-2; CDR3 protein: CASSPYREGGYTF; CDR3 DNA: TGTGCCAGCTCACCCTACAGGGAGGGGGGCTACACCTTC
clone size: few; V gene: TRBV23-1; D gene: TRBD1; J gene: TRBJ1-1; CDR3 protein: CASSQGRTGCNTEAFF; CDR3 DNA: TGCGCCAGCAGTCAGGGGCGGACAGGGTGTAACACTGAAGCTTTCTTT
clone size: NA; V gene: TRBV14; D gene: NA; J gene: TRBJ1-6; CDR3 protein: CASSLAGGNSPLHF; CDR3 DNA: TGTGCCAGCAGCCTAGCCGGAGGGAATTCACCCCTCCACTTT
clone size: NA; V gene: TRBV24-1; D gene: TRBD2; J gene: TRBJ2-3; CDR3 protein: CATSDPGTRTSGAQDTQYF; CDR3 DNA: TGTGCCACCAGTGACCCCGGGACCAGAACTAGCGGGGCGCAAGATACGCAGTATTTT
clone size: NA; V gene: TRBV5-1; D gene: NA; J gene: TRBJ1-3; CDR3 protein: CASSLIEVGSGNTIYF; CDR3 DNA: TGCGCCAGCAGCCTGATAGAGGTCGGCTCTGGAAACACCATATATTTT
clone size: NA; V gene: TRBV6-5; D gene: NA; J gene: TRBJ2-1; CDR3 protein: CATLGEPYNEQFF; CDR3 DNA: TGTGCCACTCTAGGGGAACCCTACAATGAGCAGTTCTTC
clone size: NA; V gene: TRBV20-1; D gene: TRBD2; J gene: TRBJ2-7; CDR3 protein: CSASEGTSARHEQYF; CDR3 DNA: TGCAGTGCTAGTGAGGGGACTAGCGCCAGGCACGAGCAGTACTTC
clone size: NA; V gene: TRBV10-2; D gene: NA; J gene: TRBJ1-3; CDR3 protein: CASSDGRAGNTIYF; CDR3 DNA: TGCGCCAGCAGTGACGGCAGGGCTGGAAACACCATATATTTT
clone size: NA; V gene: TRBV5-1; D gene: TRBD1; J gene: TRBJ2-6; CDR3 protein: CASSKGQDSGANVLTF; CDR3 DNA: TGCGCCAGCAGCAAAGGACAGGACTCTGGGGCCAACGTCCTGACTTTC
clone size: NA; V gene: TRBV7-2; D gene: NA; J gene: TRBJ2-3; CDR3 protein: CASSLGTGKDTQYF; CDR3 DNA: TGTGCCAGCAGCTTAGGAACAGGGAAAGATACGCAGTATTTT
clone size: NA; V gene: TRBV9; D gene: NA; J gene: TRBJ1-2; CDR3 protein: CASSSHRGGANYGYTF; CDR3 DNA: TGTGCCAGCAGCTCCCATCGGGGGGGCGCAAACTATGGCTACACCTTC
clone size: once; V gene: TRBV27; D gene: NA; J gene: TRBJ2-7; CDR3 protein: CASATLVYLNEQYF; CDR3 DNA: TGTGCCAGCGCCACACTAGTTTATCTCAACGAGCAGTACTTC
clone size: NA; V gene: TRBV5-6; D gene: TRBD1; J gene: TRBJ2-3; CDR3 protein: CASSSDRGADTQYF; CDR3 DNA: TGTGCCAGCAGCTCGGACAGGGGGGCAGATACGCAGTATTTT
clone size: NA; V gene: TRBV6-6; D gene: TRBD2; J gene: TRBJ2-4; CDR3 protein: CASSPGMGTSGGEGKNIQYF; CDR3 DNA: TGTGCCAGCAGTCCTGGGATGGGGACTAGCGGGGGGGAAGGCAAAAACATTCAGTACTTC
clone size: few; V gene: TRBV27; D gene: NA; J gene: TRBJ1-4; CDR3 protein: CASSSRDTNEKLFF; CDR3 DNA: TGTGCCAGCAGTAGCCGGGACACCAATGAAAAACTGTTTTTT
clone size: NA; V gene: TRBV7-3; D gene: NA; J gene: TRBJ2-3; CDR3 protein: CASSSGTDTQYF; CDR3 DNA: TGTGCCAGCAGCTCCGGTACAGATACGCAGTATTTT
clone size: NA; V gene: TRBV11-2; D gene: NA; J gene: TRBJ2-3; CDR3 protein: CASSLAGVSDTQYF; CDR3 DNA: TGTGCCAGCAGCTTAGCGGGAGTGTCAGATACGCAGTATTTT
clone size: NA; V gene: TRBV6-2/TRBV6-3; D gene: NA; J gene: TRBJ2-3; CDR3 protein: CASSYTKAGADTQYF; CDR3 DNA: TGTGCCAGCAGTTACACCAAAGCGGGTGCGGATACGCAGTATTTT
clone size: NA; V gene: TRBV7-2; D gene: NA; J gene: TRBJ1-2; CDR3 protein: CASSPGANYGYTF; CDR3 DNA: TGTGCCAGCAGCCCGGGTGCTAACTATGGCTACACCTTC
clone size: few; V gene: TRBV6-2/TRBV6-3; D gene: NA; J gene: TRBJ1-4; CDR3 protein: CASSYAGLPGTNEKLFF; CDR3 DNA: TGTGCCAGCAGTTACGCGGGCCTCCCGGGGACTAATGAAAAACTGTTTTTT
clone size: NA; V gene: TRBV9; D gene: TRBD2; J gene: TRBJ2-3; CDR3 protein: CASSALLAGQDTQYF; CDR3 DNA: TGTGCCAGCAGCGCCTTACTAGCGGGACAAGATACGCAGTATTTT
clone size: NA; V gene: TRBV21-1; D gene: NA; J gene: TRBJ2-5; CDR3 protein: CASRRGVGGLETQYF; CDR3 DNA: TGTGCCAGCAGAAGGGGAGTAGGGGGCCTAGAGACCCAGTACTTC
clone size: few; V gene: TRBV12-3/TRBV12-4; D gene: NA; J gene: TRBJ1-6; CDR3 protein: CASTPGNSPLHF; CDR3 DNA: TGTGCCAGCACTCCGGGTAATTCACCCCTCCACTTT
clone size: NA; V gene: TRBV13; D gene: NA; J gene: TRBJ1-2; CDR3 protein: CASSLGRTAPYGYTF; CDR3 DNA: TGTGCCAGCAGCTTAGGCCGGACAGCCCCCTATGGCTACACCTTC
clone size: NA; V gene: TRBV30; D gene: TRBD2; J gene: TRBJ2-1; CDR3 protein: CAWSVRLAGYRSYNEQFF; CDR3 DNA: TGTGCCTGGAGTGTTCGACTAGCGGGATACCGCTCCTACAATGAGCAGTTCTTC
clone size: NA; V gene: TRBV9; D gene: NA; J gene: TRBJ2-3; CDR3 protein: CASSLLDSPSTDTQYF; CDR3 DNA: TGTGCCAGCAGTCTTCTTGACTCTCCCAGCACAGATACGCAGTATTTT
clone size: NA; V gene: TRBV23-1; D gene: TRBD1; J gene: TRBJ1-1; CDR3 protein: CASSHSGQGAGTEAFF; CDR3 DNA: TGCGCCAGCAGTCACTCGGGACAGGGGGCGGGCACTGAAGCTTTCTTT
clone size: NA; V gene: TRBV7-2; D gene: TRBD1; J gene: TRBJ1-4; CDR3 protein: CASSLVGTGDEKLFF; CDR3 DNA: TGTGCCAGCAGCTTAGTAGGGACAGGAGATGAAAAACTGTTTTTT
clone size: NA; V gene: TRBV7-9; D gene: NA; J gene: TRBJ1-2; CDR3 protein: CASSSRAGGGYTF; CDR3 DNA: TGTGCCAGCAGCTCCCGGGCCGGAGGGGGCTACACCTTC
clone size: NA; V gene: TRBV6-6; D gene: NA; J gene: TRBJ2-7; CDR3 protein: CASSYSRDEQYF; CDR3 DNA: TGTGCCAGCAGTTACTCGAGAGATGAGCAGTACTTC
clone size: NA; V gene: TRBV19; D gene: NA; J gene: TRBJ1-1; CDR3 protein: CASSFGGGTEAFF; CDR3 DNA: TGTGCCAGTAGTTTCGGAGGTGGCACTGAAGCTTTCTTT
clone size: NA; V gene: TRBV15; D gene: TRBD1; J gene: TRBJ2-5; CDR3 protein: CATSRGQGTQETQYF; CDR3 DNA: TGTGCCACCAGCAGAGGACAGGGGACACAAGAGACCCAGTACTTC
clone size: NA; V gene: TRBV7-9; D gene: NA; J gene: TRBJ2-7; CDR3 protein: CASSFPEDGERSYEQYF; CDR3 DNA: TGTGCCAGCAGCTTCCCAGAGGACGGGGAACGGTCCTACGAGCAGTACTTC
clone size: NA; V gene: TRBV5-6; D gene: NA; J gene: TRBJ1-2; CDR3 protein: CASSLGLTANYGYTF; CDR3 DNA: TGTGCCAGCAGCTTGGGATTAACAGCTAACTATGGCTACACCTTC
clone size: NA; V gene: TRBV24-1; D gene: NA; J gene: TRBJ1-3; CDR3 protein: CATSGAEPNSGNTIYF; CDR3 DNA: TGTGCCACCAGTGGGGCAGAGCCCAACTCTGGAAACACCATATATTTT
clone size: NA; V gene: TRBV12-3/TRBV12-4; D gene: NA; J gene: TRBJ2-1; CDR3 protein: CASSAGSYNEQFF; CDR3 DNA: TGTGCCAGCAGTGCCGGGTCTTACAATGAGCAGTTCTTC
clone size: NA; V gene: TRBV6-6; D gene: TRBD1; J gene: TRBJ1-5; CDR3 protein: CASILTGAGHQPQHF; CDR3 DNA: TGTGCCAGCATTCTAACAGGGGCTGGACATCAGCCCCAGCATTTT
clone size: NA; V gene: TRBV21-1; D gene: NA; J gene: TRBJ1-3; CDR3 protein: CASSKGELEGGQSSGNTIYF; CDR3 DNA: TGTGCCAGCAGCAAAGGTGAACTAGAAGGGGGCCAGAGCTCTGGAAACACCATATATTTT